The T cell receptor (beta chain) under discussion was sequenced for a study of T cell responses to AZD1222 COVID-19 vaccine (dated by TCRdb to the early 2020s). At the level of the whole study: AZD1222 recipients whose second dose came at about 4 weeks and those whose second dose came at about 12 weeks were combined into one group, since spike-specific TCR depth and breadth did not differ between the two schedules. Trial participants were enrolled into age subgroups of 18-55, 56-69 and 70-plus years, which contained about 150, 28 and 57 TCR-sequenced participants, respectively. A total of under 250 trial participants underwent TCR sequencing, of whom roughly 210 had received two doses of AZD1222 and some 25 had received two doses of the MenACWY control vaccine. The study at large found these results: Spike-specific TCR breadth and depth rose significantly after two AZD1222 doses compared with day 0 and with MenACWY recipients. Only a handful of AZD1222 recipients were SARS-CoV-2 seropositive at baseline, limiting conclusions about previously exposed vaccinees. Participants were mostly white British, with more females than males. The authors suggested clonal diversity may have been underestimated. The 56-69-year group was small, and its depth increase did not reach significance, likely because of low power. Nearly half of unique spike-specific TCRs reportedly recognized epitopes outside regions mutated in the B.1.351 and B.1.1.7 variants. Because no day 14 peak-response samples were available, the repertoires could be characterized only after the peak T cell response. The whole spike protein was spanned by vaccine-associated CD4 TCRs, and dominant responses were seen in regions 160-218 and 743-854.

The CDR3 regions of human TCRbeta chains were subjected to immunosequencing. The authors' analysis ran thus. Repertoire TCRs were matched against a reference library of SARS-CoV-2-specific TCRs generated with the MIRA antigen-specificity platform. Breadth was defined as the fraction of unique TCRs that were SARS-CoV-2-associated, and depth was defined as the fraction of total T cells that were SARS-CoV-2-associated. Each spike-specific TCR was assigned to its reactive spike region and to a CD4 or CD8 class using the MIRA data. Log10-transformed breadth and depth values were compared by one-way ANOVA with Sidak's multiple comparisons tests. The clones in this table, taken by TCRdb from immuneACCESS, are in-frame only. Not every clone is retained; where verified, under half of the shortfall comes from an unresolved V gene, and the cause of the rest is unknown. That table furnishes V, J and clone size, whereas the DNA furnished D and trimming. The sample has about 98,000 clones on record, roughly 86% of them singletons. In total, the top ten clones hold 4% to 6% of the sample.

From the cysteine through the phenylalanine, the CDR3 covers 15 amino acids. Solely the CDR3 DNA is kept, with 45 bases framed from the first base. Reading the germline V gene gives CDR1 MDHEN and CDR2 SYDVKM. V gives up 6 bases and J gives up 1 base, and the segment between their germline ends measures 13 bases. Worth noting for this clone: Its antigen target is currently unknown. No much larger clone is present one base from it, and per-base qualities are unavailable.

The sample's time point label is to be understood as: baseline before first vaccination. Vaccinee samples came from UK trials COV001 and COV002, including a single-blind randomized controlled phase 2/3 trial of AZD1222 (ChAdOx1 nCoV-19) in healthy adults. For TCRbeta chain sequencing, PBMC samples from trial participants were taken at day 0 and at day 28 after the second dose. The rearranged chain carries TRBV28 and TRBJ2-1, with the D gene too uncertain to name. The receptor was isolated from an adult in good health. This sample comprised peripheral blood, obtained on day 0 of AZD1222 vaccination. The sequence in DNA is TGTGCCAGCAGCCCCCCTTATAGATCCTACAATGAGCAGTTCTTC. Its amino acids are CASSPPYRSYNEQFF.